Described below is a single T cell receptor (beta chain) sequence and its context. These data come from a study of blood T cell repertoires in COVID-19. Turning to the study itself: The United States, Italy and Spain were the sources of the acute and convalescent COVID-19 samples. PBMCs, B-cell-depleted T cells, or T cells provided the cDNA or gDNA that made up the material.

The table came from immunoSEQ multiplex PCR; TCRdb's copy has only in-frame clones and leaves some out. Here the sample spans 70,000 to 95,000 clones, approximately 89% being singletons. Germline CDR1 is SGHDN and CDR2 is FVKESK. The CDR3 covers 13 residues. Trimming shortened V by 10 bases and J by 1 base, and 13 bases separated the two germline ends. V and J are TRBV14 and TRBJ1-1; D perhaps matches TRBD1 (6 bases). This TCR derives from a woman of 80 years or more with active COVID-19. The sequencing sample was made of peripheral blood. CDR3 in amino acids: CATALQGNTEAFF. CDR3 DNA sequence: TGTGCCACCGCACTACAGGGGAACACTGAAGCTTTCTTT.